This TCR beta chain was identified during a study of beta chain features in type 1 diabetes. General study points: Shorter TCRB CDR3s, moderately but significantly so, were found in Type 1 diabetes patients in all four CD4+ subsets. Cells that show high TCR expression could be over-represented by cDNA sequencing.

Expressed TCRB transcripts were sequenced because the entire RNA isolate underwent reverse transcription. Average reads for naive, central memory and regulatory T cell samples were around 4 million. Sequencing was performed with immunoSEQ multiplex PCR; in TCRdb, only in-frame clones are kept and a portion is missing. This sample has 300,000 to 400,000 clones, with less than 10% found just once. After removal of 3 bases from V and 0 bases from J, the junction contained 0 bases not matched to a gene. The CDR3 contains 16 residues. Germline CDR1 KGHSH, CDR2 LQKENI. A sort by CD45RO/CCR7/CD25/CD127/CD95/CD27 yielded CD4+ naive, central memory, regulatory and stem cell-like memory cells. About this clone itself: Its specificity is not known. The sample has other DNA sequences that encode this CDR3 too.

V and J are TRBV18 and TRBJ2-1; 12 positions match TRBD2. This TCR was recovered from a woman under 30 in good health. The material sequenced was central memory CD4+ T cells from blood. The CDR3 region has the DNA TGTGCCAGCTCACCGACTAGCGGGAGCTCCTACAATGAGCAGTTCTTC. This sequence encodes CASSPTSGSSYNEQFF.